This entry lists 10 T cell receptor beta chains sequenced from one sample in a study of T cell responses to AZD1222 COVID-19 vaccine. Assay used: immunoSEQ multiplex PCR; TCRdb lists only in-frame clones, some missing. The sample has tens of thousands of clones, 88% seen once. The sequencing used peripheral blood, collected 28 days after the second AZD1222 dose. These receptors were obtained from an adult who received the AZD1222 COVID-19 vaccine.

A remark on this clone: Its ends do not fully match the called genes, so a read error is possible. The chain employs TRBV4-3 and TRBJ2-3; D is possibly TRBD1 or TRBD2 (5 bases each). The CDR3 spans 16 residues. Germline V gene sequence: CDR1 LGHNA, CDR2 YSLEER. The CDR3 loop is CTSSQDEGPGTDTQYF. Written as DNA, the CDR3 is TGCACCAGCAGCCAAGATGAGGGGCCCGGCACAGATACGCAGTATTTT.

J is TRBJ1-5 and V is TRBV28; the match to TRBD1 covers 7 bases. Losses at the gene ends were 6 bases for V and 7 bases for J; bases not matched to a gene: 9. The CDR3 length is 14 residues. Germline CDR1 MDHEN, CDR2 SYDVKM. CDR3 residues: CASSSGGRWQPQHF. CDR3 bases: TGTGCCAGCAGCTCAGGGGGTAGGTGGCAGCCCCAGCATTTT.

The chain recombines TRBV7-9 with TRBJ2-1, with TRBD2 matching over 10 bases. V shed 3 bases and J 9 bases; nucleotides not matched to a gene: 11. Germline V gene data show CDR1 as SEHNR and CDR2 as FQNEAQ (reference sequence). This CDR3 contains 16 residues. The CDR3 region is CASSFSGTSVGVEQFF. Here the CDR3 DNA reads TGTGCCAGCAGCTTCTCCGGGACTAGCGTAGGGGTTGAGCAGTTCTTC.

In DNA, the CDR3 is TGTGCCAGCAGCGGGGGACAGGGAGGCACTGAAGCTTTCTTT. It codes for CASSGGQGGTEAFF. V gene TRBV11-3 combines with J gene TRBJ1-1, with 9 bases identical to TRBD1. Germline V gene sequence: CDR1 SGHNT, CDR2 YENEEA. The CDR3 totals 14 residues. The J segment lost 4 bases and the V segment lost 5 bases, leaving 5 bases of the junction unmatched.

The rearrangement links TRBV6-4 to TRBJ2-3, with D possibly called TRBD1 or TRBD2 (6 bases each). Trimming left V 4 bases short and J 3 bases short, with 11 bases between. Germline values: CDR1 MRHNA, CDR2 SNTAGT. The CDR3 loop spans 14 amino acids. CDR3: CASSGGAVTDTQYF. DNA of the CDR3: TGTGCCAGCAGTGGGGGGGCAGTAACAGATACGCAGTATTTT.

This rearrangement joins TRBV7-2 to TRBJ2-1; D perhaps matches TRBD2 (6 bases). The CDR3 totals 16 residues. The V end lost 2 bases, the J end lost 7 bases, and 18 bases lay between the germline ends. Per the germline V gene, CDR1 is SGHTA and CDR2 is FQGNSA. The CDR3 region has the DNA TGTGCCAGCAGCTTAAGAGGGACTTCCACTATTAATGAGCAGTTCTTC. It translates to CASSLRGTSTINEQFF. Using reference TRBV7-2 and TRBJ2-1 for the parts outside the CDR3, the full variable domain is GAGVSQSPSNKVTEKGKDVELRCDPISGHTALYWYRQSLGQGLEFLIYFQGNSAPDKSGLPSDRFSAERTGGSVSTLTIQRTQQEDSAVYLCASSLRGTSTINEQFFGPGTRLTVL.

The CDR3 loop reads CASSRRQGTNEKLFF. The CDR3 coding sequence is TGTGCCAGTAGTCGGCGACAGGGAACTAATGAAAAACTGTTTTTT. This chain connects TRBV19 to TRBJ1-4, with TRBD1 matching over 7 bases. V gave up 5 bases and J gave up 1 base; unmatched junction bases: 4. Germline V gene sequence: CDR1 LNHDA, CDR2 SQIVND (reference sequence). The CDR3 is 15 residues long.

This chain joins TRBV13 and TRBJ2-5; D is perhaps TRBD1 or TRBD2 (5 bases each). The CDR3 length is 16 residues. CDR1 and CDR2 (germline): PRHDT, FYEKMQ (reference sequence). The ends were cut back, 4 bases at V and 4 bases at J, with 19 bases in the middle. CDR3 residues: CASSSASGWGRETQYF. CDR3 sequence (DNA): TGTGCCAGCAGCTCCGCCTCTGGTTGGGGGAGAGAGACCCAGTACTTC.

V is TRBV12-5 and J is TRBJ2-7, with a possible D match to TRBD1 (5 bases). Germline V gene sequence: CDR1 LGHNT, CDR2 FRNRAP. CDR3 length: 14 amino acids. The V and J ends lost 1 base and 7 bases respectively, with 14 bases between them. This CDR3 reads CASGLAGWAGEQYF. Written as DNA, the CDR3 is TGTGCTAGTGGTTTGGCAGGGTGGGCCGGAGAGCAGTACTTC.

V usage is TRBV18 and J usage is TRBJ2-5; D remains unclear. Germline V gene lookup returns CDR1 KGHSH and CDR2 LQKENI. V lost 4 bases to trimming and J lost 0 bases, with 0 bases between them. The CDR3 runs to 11 residues. The DNA of the CDR3 is TGTGCCAGCTCACACCAAGAGACCCAGTACTTC. This translates into CASSHQETQYF.